Presented here are 29 T cell receptor beta chains from one specimen sequenced in a study of a mutant IDH1 vaccine in newly diagnosed glioma. The assay was immunoSEQ multiplex PCR, and TCRdb's table has in-frame clones only and misses some. The table shows just under 95,000 clones, with 80% occurring only once. Time point in this sample: baseline, week 1 (first vaccination visit). Regarding treatment: pre-vaccination baseline after standard-of-care therapy. The sample here was PBMCs, taken from a glioma patient treated with radiotherapy, temozolomide or both. The receptors here all came from a man between 40 and 49 years old with glioma.

On this clone: The sample contains more than one DNA sequence encoding this CDR3. This sequence joins TRBV5-6 and TRBJ2-1; 11 bases line up with TRBD2. Trimming removed 0 bases from V and 7 bases from J; junction bases left unmatched: 3. Per the germline V gene, CDR1 is SGHDT and CDR2 is YYEEEE. The CDR3 is 15 residues long. The CDR3 here is CASSLGLAGLNEQFF. DNA for the CDR3: TGTGCCAGCAGCTTGGGACTAGCGGGACTTAATGAGCAGTTCTTC.

This chain joins TRBV11-2 and TRBJ2-1; 9 nucleotides match TRBD2. The CDR3 runs to 16 residues. The germline CDR1 and CDR2 sequences are SGHAT and FQNNGV. J gave up 7 bases and V 4 bases, and 11 bases lay outside the gene matches. CDR3 residues: CASSSRPAGGQNEQFF. CDR3 nucleotides: TGTGCCAGCAGCTCGAGACCCGCGGGAGGGCAAAATGAGCAGTTCTTC.

This clone was detected a few times. The rearrangement joins TRBV2 to TRBJ1-5; 11 bases line up with TRBD1. V gave up 1 base and J gave up 4 bases; unmatched junction bases: 9. CDR3 size: 18 residues. Germline values: CDR1 SNHLY, CDR2 FYNNEI. CDR3 protein: CASSEGTGGYGTNQPQHF. Here the CDR3 DNA reads TGTGCCAGCAGTGAAGGGACAGGGGGCTATGGTACGAATCAGCCCCAGCATTTT.

This clone was observed once. The gene calls are TRBV19 and TRBJ1-5, with TRBD1 matching over 8 bases. Germline CDR1 and CDR2: LNHDA and SQIVND (reference sequence). J gave up 6 bases and V 5 bases, and 9 bases lay outside the gene matches. This CDR3 is built from 15 residues. CDR3: CASSFLAGGSQPQHF. The CDR3 nucleotides read TGTGCCAGTAGTTTTCTGGCAGGGGGCTCTCAGCCCCAGCATTTT.

Here the CDR3 DNA reads TGTGCCAGTAGTATCCTAGCGGGTCTCTACGAGCAGTACTTC. Translating it yields CASSILAGLYEQYF. This sequence joins TRBV19 and TRBJ2-7; 8 bases fit TRBD2. The germline gives CDR1 LNHDA, CDR2 SQIVND (reference sequence). The CDR3 is made up of 14 amino acids. J gave up 3 bases and V 3 bases, and 4 bases lay outside the gene matches.

V gene TRBV4-2 combines with J gene TRBJ2-1; TRBD1 agrees at 11 bases. Germline V gene lookup returns CDR1 LGHNA and CDR2 YNFKEQ. Germline trimming cut 4 bases from V and 7 bases from J; bases unmatched to any gene: 6. This CDR3 comprises 15 residues. The CDR3 loop reads CASSPRDRGFNEQFF. For the CDR3, the DNA is TGTGCCAGCAGCCCCCGGGACAGGGGGTTTAATGAGCAGTTCTTC.

This chain uses TRBV19 with TRBJ2-3; D not certain. With 3 bases removed from V and 2 bases from J, the gap between germline ends came to 9 bases. Germline values: CDR1 LNHDA, CDR2 SQIVND (reference sequence). The length of the CDR3 is 14 residues. CDR3 in DNA: TGTGCCAGTAGTATCGGCAAATTCACAGATACGCAGTATTTT. As protein: CASSIGKFTDTQYF.

V gene TRBV19 combines with J gene TRBJ1-6, with 7 bases that match TRBD1. V trimming: 6 bases; J trimming: 10 bases; junction bases outside the gene matches: 12. The germline V gene has CDR1 LNHDA and CDR2 SQIVND (reference sequence). The CDR3 is made up of 15 amino acids. CDR3 DNA sequence: TGTGCCAGTAGCACATTCGACAGGGTTAAGTCACCCCTCCACTTT. Its translation: CASSTFDRVKSPLHF.

The V call is TRBV28, the J call TRBJ1-1; no clear D. Germline V gene lookup returns CDR1 MDHEN and CDR2 SYDVKM. The CDR3 has 12 residues. The V end was cut by 5 bases, the J end by 1 base, with 5 bases between. This chain's CDR3 is CASSGPNTEAFF. CDR3 bases: TGTGCCAGCAGTGGGCCGAACACTGAAGCTTTCTTT. Filled out from reference TRBV28 and TRBJ1-1, the complete variable domain reads DVKVTQSSRYLVKRTGEKVFLECVQDMDHENMFWYRQDPGLGLRLIYFSYDVKMKEKGDIPEGYSVSREKKERFSLILESASTNQTSMYLCASSGPNTEAFFGQGTRLTVV.

This chain joins TRBV6-1 and TRBJ1-1; D may be TRBD1 (6 bases). This CDR3 is 14 amino acids long. Germline loops: CDR1 MNHNS, CDR2 SASEGT. Trimming took 4 bases from V and 0 from J, leaving 9 bases between them. CDR3 protein: CASSARDMNTEAFF. DNA for the CDR3: TGTGCCAGCAGTGCACGGGACATGAACACTGAAGCTTTCTTT.

This chain uses TRBV18 with TRBJ1-2; D is uncertain. Trimming took 1 base from V and 0 from J, leaving 12 bases between them. The CDR3 has 16 amino acids. Germline V lookup: CDR1 KGHSH, CDR2 LQKENI. This chain's CDR3 is CASSPRLSEANYGYTF. The CDR3 DNA reads TGTGCCAGCTCACCACGCCTGTCCGAAGCTAACTATGGCTACACCTTC.

The J gene is TRBJ2-2, the V gene TRBV7-2; no definite D call. The CDR3 is 18 residues long. The V gene lost 5 bases and the J gene lost 6 bases, with 25 bases spanning the gap. Germline V CDR1 and CDR2: SGHTA, FQGNSA. The DNA of the CDR3 is TGTGCCAGCAGCCCTTCTCGGTCCAAGCCTCAGCGCGCCGGGGAGCTGTTTTTT. Translated: CASSPSRSKPQRAGELFF.

The genes are TRBV18 and TRBJ2-7; D is unresolved. There are 15 residues in the CDR3. Germline V gene data show CDR1 as KGHSH and CDR2 as LQKENI. With 3 bases removed from V and 9 bases from J, the gap between germline ends came to 21 bases. CDR3 amino acids: CASSPDDTPLRGQYF. As DNA, the CDR3 is TGTGCCAGCTCACCCGACGACACACCTCTACGAGGGCAGTACTTC.

The rearrangement uses TRBV9 and TRBJ2-7; 9 bases fit TRBD1. The CDR3 consists of 16 residues. Germline lookup yields CDR1 SGDLS and CDR2 YYNGEE. J gave up 4 bases and V 4 bases, and 12 bases lay outside the gene matches. CDR3 DNA: TGTGCCAGCAGCACCTCCGGGACAGGGTTTTCATACGAGCAGTACTTC. Protein: CASSTSGTGFSYEQYF. The complete variable domain, with remaining parts taken from reference TRBV9 and TRBJ2-7, reads DSGVTQTPKHLITATGQRVTLRCSPRSGDLSVYWYQQSLDQGLQFLIQYYNGEERAKGNILERFSAQQFPDLHSELNLSSLELGDSALYFCASSTSGTGFSYEQYFGPGTRLTVT.

The chain couples TRBV7-2 to TRBJ1-3; D remains ambiguous. V lost 2 bases and J 2 bases, leaving 13 bases between the germline ends. Looked up from germline, CDR1 is SGHTA and CDR2 is FQGNSA. The CDR3 contains 16 residues. CDR3 bases: TGTGCCAGCAGCTTAATATATAAGGGAACTGGAAACACCATATATTTT. Its protein is CASSLIYKGTGNTIYF.

The gene calls are TRBV6-5 and TRBJ2-7; unclear D gene. The V and J ends lost 0 bases and 5 bases respectively, with 8 bases between them. Germline V gene data show CDR1 as MNHEY and CDR2 as SVGAGI. The CDR3 has 13 residues. The CDR3 DNA sequence: TGTGCCAGCAGTTACTCGATAGCCAACGAGCAGTACTTC. This encodes CASSYSIANEQYF.

V usage is TRBV2 and J usage is TRBJ2-7, with TRBD1 matching over 9 bases. Per the germline V gene, CDR1 is SNHLY and CDR2 is FYNNEI. V gave up 6 bases and J gave up 3 bases; unmatched junction bases: 9. The CDR3 has 15 amino acids. The CDR3 coding sequence is TGTGCCAGCAGCATCCGGGACAGGGTCCTCTACGAGCAGTACTTC. This sequence encodes CASSIRDRVLYEQYF.

The chain has TRBV9 and TRBJ2-6, with D possibly called TRBD1 or TRBD2 (6 bases each). The CDR3 spans 16 residues. Germline V gene lookup returns CDR1 SGDLS and CDR2 YYNGEE. The V end lost 3 bases, the J end lost 3 bases, and 13 bases lay between the germline ends. Written as DNA, the CDR3 is TGTGCCAGCAGCGCCAAGGGGGGTAGTGGGGCCAACGTCCTGACTTTC. Translating it yields CASSAKGGSGANVLTF.

In its sample, this clone was seen a few times. The gene calls are TRBV19 and TRBJ1-1; a possible D gene is TRBD1 (5 bases). V was cut by 7 bases and J by 3 bases, with 15 bases left in between. The CDR3 consists of 14 residues. Germline V gene lookup returns CDR1 LNHDA and CDR2 SQIVND (reference sequence). CDR3 in DNA: TGTGCCAGTACCTACACCGGGGGAGACACTGAAGCTTTCTTT. Its protein is CASTYTGGDTEAFF.

The chain couples TRBV6-5 to TRBJ1-1, with D possibly matching TRBD1 (6 bases). The CDR3 extends over 14 amino acids. Germline V lookup: CDR1 MNHEY, CDR2 SVGAGI. Trimming left V 1 base short and J 6 bases short, with 12 bases between. CDR3 loop: CASSYYRTVAEAFF. DNA for the CDR3: TGTGCCAGCAGTTACTATAGGACAGTCGCTGAAGCTTTCTTT.

This clone was observed a single time. The V and J genes are TRBV5-6 and TRBJ1-1; D unclear. Trimming took 3 bases from V and 1 from J, leaving 4 bases between them. The CDR3 spans 12 residues. CDR1 is SGHDT and CDR2 is YYEEEE in the germline V gene. CDR3 in amino acids: CASSYTNTEAFF. The CDR3 region has the DNA TGTGCCAGCAGCTACACGAACACTGAAGCTTTCTTT.

The genes are TRBV5-1 and TRBJ2-2, with a possible D match to TRBD2 (5 bases). Trimming removed 0 bases at V and 0 bases at J, with 6 bases between. The CDR3 contains 15 residues. Looked up from germline, CDR1 is SGHRS and CDR2 is YFSETQ. Here the CDR3 reads CASSLGAANTGELFF. The DNA for the CDR3 is TGCGCCAGCAGCTTGGGAGCGGCGAACACCGGGGAGCTGTTTTTT.

Worth noting for this clone: The sample holds other DNA sequences that translate to the same CDR3. The J gene is TRBJ2-3, the V gene TRBV18, with a possible D match to TRBD2 (6 bases). This CDR3 region has 14 residues. With 2 bases removed from V and 1 base from J, the gap between germline ends came to 7 bases. Germline CDR1 is KGHSH and CDR2 is LQKENI. The chain's CDR3 is CASSPGGGTDTQYF. The CDR3 DNA sequence: TGTGCCAGCTCACCAGGCGGGGGCACAGATACGCAGTATTTT. The whole variable domain, remainder taken from reference TRBV18 and TRBJ2-3, is NAGVMQNPRHLVRRRGQEARLRCSPMKGHSHVYWYRQLPEEGLKFMVYLQKENIIDESGMPKERFSAEFPKEGPSILRIQQVVRGDSAAYFCASSPGGGTDTQYFGPGTRLTVL.

The chain links TRBV7-2 to TRBJ2-5, with D hard to call. Deletions cut 3 bases from V and 8 bases from J, with 13 bases between. In germline, CDR1 is SGHTA, CDR2 FQGNSA. The CDR3 is 13 amino acids. The CDR3 bases are TGTGCCAGCAGCTTTGACTCCCAACTCACCCAGTACTTC. Its protein product is CASSFDSQLTQYF.

The chain recombines TRBV9 with TRBJ1-2; possibly TRBD1 for D (6 bases). Looked up from germline, CDR1 is SGDLS and CDR2 is YYNGEE. Trimming took 0 bases from V and 7 from J, leaving 13 bases between them. The CDR3 consists of 14 residues. The CDR3 nucleotides read TGTGCCAGCAGCGTAGAAGATGGGGGCCGTGGCTACACCTTC. Translated, it gives CASSVEDGGRGYTF.

The rearrangement links TRBV7-2 to TRBJ2-3, with TRBD1 matching 9 bases. Germline V gives CDR1 SGHTA, CDR2 FQGNSA. This CDR3 is built from 14 residues. Trimming at V came to 5 bases and at J to 3 bases, leaving 3 bases not matched to a gene. The CDR3 sequence: CASSTGQGTDTQYF. For the CDR3, the DNA is TGTGCCAGCAGCACCGGACAGGGGACAGATACGCAGTATTTT.

The chain links TRBV19 to TRBJ1-5; possibly TRBD1 for D (6 bases). Trimming removed 7 bases from V and 3 bases from J, with 16 bases in between. This CDR3 contains 15 residues. Germline values: CDR1 LNHDA, CDR2 SQIVND (reference sequence). As DNA, the CDR3 is TGTGCCAGTAAAGCAACAGGGCGAAACAATCAGCCCCAGCATTTT. Its protein product is CASKATGRNNQPQHF.

This clone has a single count. The V gene is TRBV15, the J gene TRBJ2-7, with 7 bases that match TRBD1. V gave up 0 bases and J gave up 2 bases; unmatched junction bases: 4. The CDR3 has 15 residues. The germline V gene encodes CDR1 LNHNV and CDR2 YYDKDF (reference sequence). The CDR3 protein is CATSRESRGTYEQYF. For the CDR3, the DNA is TGTGCCACCAGCAGAGAAAGCAGGGGGACCTACGAGCAGTACTTC.

The V gene is TRBV2, the J gene TRBJ2-7; TRBD2 matches at 11 bases. The CDR3 runs 15 residues. Germline CDR1 and CDR2: SNHLY and FYNNEI. The V segment lost 6 bases and the J segment 0 bases; nucleotides outside the gene matches: 4. Written as DNA, the CDR3 is TGTGCCAGCAGACCGACTAGCGGGGTCTCCTACGAGCAGTACTTC. Translating it yields CASRPTSGVSYEQYF.